This T cell receptor beta chain came from a study of T cells in localized non-small cell lung cancer. Using immunoSEQ multiplex PCR, the repertoire was profiled, and TCRdb retains in-frame clones only, with some absent. Of roughly 13,000 clones listed, about 80% were seen once; the top ten hold roughly 28%. Per the germline V gene, CDR1 is LGHNT and CDR2 is FRNRAP. This CDR3 has 15 amino acids. V shed 5 bases, J shed 6 bases, and the junction held 5 bases outside the gene matches. The specimen comprised peripheral blood, sampled before any cancer treatment. The rearrangement joins TRBV12-5 to TRBJ2-1, with TRBD2 matching over 12 bases. The receptor comes from a male donor at least 60 years old with stage I squamous cell lung carcinoma. The CDR3 DNA reads as TGTGCTAGTGGTGGGTGGACTAGCGGGGCCAATGAGCAGTTCTTC. Encoded protein: CASGGWTSGANEQFF.